A selection of T cell receptor beta chains follows, all from one sample in a study of blood T cell repertoires in COVID-19. Using immunoSEQ multiplex PCR, the repertoire was profiled, and TCRdb retains in-frame clones only, with some absent. This table has over 200,000 clones, 80% to 85% appearing once. Sequencing was done on a sample of peripheral blood. The receptors derive from a human donor in a cohort sampled during active COVID-19. Both conserved end residues are part of each CDR3. A D gene is named only where the DNA matches it firmly. Size is stated for part of the rows, as once, few or many counts, or as a class when the clone is expanded.

d_gene	v_gene	abundance	j_gene	CDR3nt	CDR3aa
-	TRBV9	-	TRBJ2-2	TGTGCCAGCAGCCCCGGACAGGGAGGGACCGGGGAGCTGTTTTTT	CASSPGQGGTGELFF
-	TRBV4-2	-	TRBJ1-6	TGTGCCAGCAGCCAAGAGGAGGAACCTAATTCACCCCTCCACTTT	CASSQEEEPNSPLHF
-	TRBV7-2	-	TRBJ2-7	TGTGCCAGCAGCTTCCCGGGACAAGCTTACGAGCAGTACTTC	CASSFPGQAYEQYF
-	TRBV27	-	TRBJ2-3	TGTGCCAGCAGTTTAGAGGGTCCAGATACGCAGTATTTT	CASSLEGPDTQYF
TRBD2	TRBV19	-	TRBJ2-1	TGTGCCAGTAGTTCAAAGCGGGGGGCCTCCTACAATGAGCAGTTCTTC	CASSSKRGASYNEQFF
-	TRBV5-3	few	TRBJ2-7	TGTGCCAGAAGCTTGGTGGAGGGGTCCTACGAGCAGTACTTC	CARSLVEGSYEQYF
TRBD1	TRBV18	-	TRBJ2-7	TGTGCCAGCTCACCTAGGACAGGGGGCAGCGACGAGCAGTACTTC	CASSPRTGGSDEQYF
-	TRBV4-1	-	TRBJ1-3	TGCGCCAGCAGCCTCCCACGGGGGGAGGGTGGAAACACCATATATTTT	CASSLPRGEGGNTIYF
-	TRBV24-1	-	TRBJ2-1	TGTGCCACCAGTGATTTTGGGGGAGGTGTATCCAATGAGCAGTTCTTC	CATSDFGGGVSNEQFF
-	TRBV7-9	-	TRBJ2-7	TGTGCCAGCAGCTTGGAGGTGGAAGCTTCCTACGAGCAGTACTTC	CASSLEVEASYEQYF
-	TRBV28	once	TRBJ2-3	TGTGCCAGCAGTTTACAGGGGACAGATACGCAGTATTTT	CASSLQGTDTQYF
TRBD2	TRBV7-3	-	TRBJ2-1	TGTGCCAGCAGCTTATCTAGCGGGCCGAACAATGAGCAGTTCTTC	CASSLSSGPNNEQFF
-	TRBV28	once	TRBJ1-1	TGTGCCAGCATCTGGCGGGGCGGCGGTGTTTTCTTT	CASIWRGGGVFF
-	TRBV6-5	-	TRBJ2-1	TGTGCCAGCAGCCGAGACTCTCCATCCTACAATGAGCAGTTCTTC	CASSRDSPSYNEQFF
TRBD2	TRBV7-8	-	TRBJ2-5	TGTGCCAGCAGCCTCCGGACTAGCGCTACCCTGGGGGAGACCCAGTACTTC	CASSLRTSATLGETQYF
TRBD1	TRBV6-5	few	TRBJ1-2	TGTGCCAGCATTCTCGGGACAGGGGCCTATGGCTACACCTTC	CASILGTGAYGYTF
-	TRBV6-2/TRBV6-3	-	TRBJ1-5	TGTGCCAGCAGTCTCTCAGGGGATTTGAGCAATCAGCCCCAGCATTTT	CASSLSGDLSNQPQHF
-	TRBV5-6	-	TRBJ1-1	TGTGCCAGCAGCTTGGGTCGTGAAGCTTTCTTT	CASSLGREAFF
-	TRBV11-2	-	TRBJ2-1	TGTGCCAGCAGCTTAGACGGCCTCCCACGGGAGTTCTTC	CASSLDGLPREFF
TRBD2	TRBV10-2	-	TRBJ2-7	TGCGCCAGCAGGAGCGGGATTGGCTACGAGCAGTACTTC	CASRSGIGYEQYF
-	TRBV5-6	-	TRBJ2-5	TGTGCCAGCAGATCCCCCGGGTTAAAAGAGACCCAGTACTTC	CASRSPGLKETQYF
-	TRBV18	-	TRBJ2-4	TGTGCCAGCTCACCACCGCAGGGAACCAAAAACATTCAGTACTTC	CASSPPQGTKNIQYF
TRBD1	TRBV29-1	-	TRBJ1-2	TGCAGCGGGGAGACAGGGGGCGCCAGCTATGGCTACACCTTC	CSGETGGASYGYTF
-	TRBV28	-	TRBJ2-7	TGTGCCAGCAGTTTCGGCGGACAGCCCAGACCCTACGAGCAGTACTTC	CASSFGGQPRPYEQYF
-	TRBV5-6	-	TRBJ1-1	TGTGCCAGCAGCTTGGCCGGATCGGGGGGTGGGTACACTGAAGCTTTCTTT	CASSLAGSGGGYTEAFF
-	TRBV5-6	-	TRBJ1-1	TGTGCCAGCAGCTTGATCGACAGGACCATTATGGGGGCTTTCTTT	CASSLIDRTIMGAFF
-	TRBV7-2	once	TRBJ1-6	TGTGCCAGCAGCTTAACGGTCCCGGTGCGTAATTCACCCCTCCACTTT	CASSLTVPVRNSPLHF
TRBD2	TRBV6-5	-	TRBJ2-7	TGTGCCAGCAAGCCACTAGCGGCCAGCTCCTACGAGCAGTACTTC	CASKPLAASSYEQYF
TRBD2	TRBV2	few	TRBJ2-1	TGTGCCAGCAGTGAAACCAGCGGGAGTAATAATGAGCAGTTCTTC	CASSETSGSNNEQFF
-	TRBV13	-	TRBJ2-2	TGTGCCAGCAGCCCCACTGACAAGAACACCGGGGAGCTGTTTTTT	CASSPTDKNTGELFF
-	TRBV9	-	TRBJ2-2	TGTGCCAGCAGCGTAGGGCAGGGCCGGACCGGGGAGCTGTTTTTT	CASSVGQGRTGELFF